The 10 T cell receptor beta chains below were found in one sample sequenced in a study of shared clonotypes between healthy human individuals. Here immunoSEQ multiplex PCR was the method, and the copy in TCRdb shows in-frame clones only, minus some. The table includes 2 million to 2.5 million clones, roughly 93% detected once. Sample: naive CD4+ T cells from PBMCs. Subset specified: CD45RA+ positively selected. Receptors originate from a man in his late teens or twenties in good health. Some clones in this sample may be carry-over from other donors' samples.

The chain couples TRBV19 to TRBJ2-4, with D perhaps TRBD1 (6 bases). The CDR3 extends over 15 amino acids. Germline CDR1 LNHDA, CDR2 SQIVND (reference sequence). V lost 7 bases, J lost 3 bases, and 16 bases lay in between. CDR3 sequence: CASTSLDRHKNIQYF. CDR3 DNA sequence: TGTGCCAGTACCTCTCTCGACAGGCACAAAAACATTCAGTACTTC.

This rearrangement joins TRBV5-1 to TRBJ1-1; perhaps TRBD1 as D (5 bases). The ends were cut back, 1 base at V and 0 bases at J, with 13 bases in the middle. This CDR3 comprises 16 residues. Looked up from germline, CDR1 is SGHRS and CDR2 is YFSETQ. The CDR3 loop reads CASSLTLQAVNTEAFF. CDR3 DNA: TGCGCCAGCAGCTTGACTTTACAGGCTGTGAACACTGAAGCTTTCTTT.

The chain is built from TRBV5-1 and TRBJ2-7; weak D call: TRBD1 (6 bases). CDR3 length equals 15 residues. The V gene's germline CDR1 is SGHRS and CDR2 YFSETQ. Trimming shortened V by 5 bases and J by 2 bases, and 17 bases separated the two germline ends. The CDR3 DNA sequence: TGCGCCAGCAGACGCGACAGGTTGATCGCCTACGAGCAGTACTTC. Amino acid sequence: CASRRDRLIAYEQYF.

The CDR3 loop reads CASSPRGSRTNEQFF. CDR3 nucleotides: TGTGCCAGCTCACCACGAGGGTCCCGAACCAATGAGCAGTTCTTC. The gene calls are TRBV18 and TRBJ2-1; possible D gene TRBD2, 5 bases. Germline assignment: CDR1 KGHSH and CDR2 LQKENI. V lost 1 base and J 6 bases, leaving 13 bases between the germline ends. CDR3 length: 15 amino acids.

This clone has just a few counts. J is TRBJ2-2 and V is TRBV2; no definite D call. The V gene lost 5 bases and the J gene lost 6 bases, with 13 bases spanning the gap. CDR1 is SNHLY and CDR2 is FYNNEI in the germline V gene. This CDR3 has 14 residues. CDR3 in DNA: TGTGCCAGCAGTCTCGGCTGGACGTCCGGGGAGCTGTTTTTT. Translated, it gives CASSLGWTSGELFF.

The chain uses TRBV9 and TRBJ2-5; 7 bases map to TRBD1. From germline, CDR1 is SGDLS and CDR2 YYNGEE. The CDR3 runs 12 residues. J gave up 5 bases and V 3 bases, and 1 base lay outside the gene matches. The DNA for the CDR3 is TGTGCCAGCAGCGGCAGGGGGGAGACCCAGTACTTC. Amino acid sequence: CASSGRGETQYF.

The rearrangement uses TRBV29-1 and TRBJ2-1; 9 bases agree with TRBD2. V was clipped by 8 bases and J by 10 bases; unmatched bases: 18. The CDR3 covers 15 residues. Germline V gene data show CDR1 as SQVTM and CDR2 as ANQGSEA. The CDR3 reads CSSRSPAGGSREQFF. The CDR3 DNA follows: TGCAGCTCCCGATCTCCAGCGGGGGGCTCGAGGGAGCAGTTCTTC.

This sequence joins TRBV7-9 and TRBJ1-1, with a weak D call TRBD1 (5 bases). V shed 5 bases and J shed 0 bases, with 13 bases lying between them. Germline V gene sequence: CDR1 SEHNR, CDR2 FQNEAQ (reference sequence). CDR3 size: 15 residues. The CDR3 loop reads CASSVDGGMNTEAFF. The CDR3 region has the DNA TGTGCCAGCAGCGTTGATGGGGGGATGAACACTGAAGCTTTCTTT.

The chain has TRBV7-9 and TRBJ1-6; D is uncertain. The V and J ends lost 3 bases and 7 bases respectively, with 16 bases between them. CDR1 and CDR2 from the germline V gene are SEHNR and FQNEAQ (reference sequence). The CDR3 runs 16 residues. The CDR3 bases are TGTGCCAGCAGCTTGGCGGCTTCCGATCGGAATTCACCCCTCCACTTT. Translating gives CASSLAASDRNSPLHF.

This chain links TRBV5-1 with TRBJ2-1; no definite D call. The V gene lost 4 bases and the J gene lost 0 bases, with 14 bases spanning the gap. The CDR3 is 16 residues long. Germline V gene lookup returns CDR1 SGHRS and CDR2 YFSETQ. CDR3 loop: CASSRTTLSSYNEQFF. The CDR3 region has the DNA TGCGCCAGCAGCCGGACGACACTGAGCTCCTACAATGAGCAGTTCTTC.